Listed here are 12 T cell receptor beta chains from one sample, sequenced in a study of technical replicates of blood from several donors. Using immunoSEQ multiplex PCR, the repertoire was profiled, and TCRdb retains in-frame clones only, with some absent. The table shows approximately 92,000 clones, with 95% occurring only once. The source material was T cells isolated from PBMCs. Every receptor here comes from a human donor in good health.

V is TRBV28 and J is TRBJ1-3; 7 bases fit TRBD1. CDR3 length: 16 residues. The V and J ends lost 5 bases and 0 bases, in that order; junction bases with no gene match: 7. Germline V gene sequence: CDR1 MDHEN, CDR2 SYDVKM. This CDR3 reads CASSPLGQNSGNTIYF. Written as DNA, the CDR3 is TGTGCCAGCAGTCCACTGGGACAGAACTCTGGAAACACCATATATTTT.

The chain carries TRBV2 and TRBJ2-7, with 10 bases identical to TRBD2. This CDR3 contains 15 residues. In germline, CDR1 is SNHLY, CDR2 FYNNEI. With V trimmed by 5 bases and J by 5 bases, 9 bases remained unmatched. CDR3 DNA: TGTGCCAGCAGTTTCACTAGCGGGATGGCCCACGAGCAGTACTTC. It specifies CASSFTSGMAHEQYF.

The V call is TRBV6-5, the J call TRBJ2-1; perhaps TRBD1 as D (6 bases). The germline CDR1 and CDR2 sequences are MNHEY and SVGAGI. The CDR3 contains 14 residues. V was pared by 4 bases and J by 10 bases, with 17 bases between. The CDR3 sequence is CASSFLDSAREQFF. Here the CDR3 DNA reads TGTGCCAGCAGTTTTTTGGACAGTGCAAGGGAGCAGTTCTTC.

The chain recombines TRBV30 with TRBJ2-3, with D uncertain. Germline V gene lookup returns CDR1 GTSNPN and CDR2 SVGIG (reference sequence). There are 14 residues in the CDR3. The V end was cut by 3 bases, the J end by 6 bases, with 16 bases between. The CDR3 DNA follows: TGTGCCTGGAGGGTGGCTCTCACCTCCGATACGCAGTATTTT. Its protein product is CAWRVALTSDTQYF.

The chain carries TRBV14 and TRBJ1-2, with a tentative D call TRBD1 (5 bases). In germline, CDR1 is SGHDN, CDR2 FVKESK. V was trimmed by 1 base and J by 5 bases, leaving 20 bases between them. This CDR3 is built from 17 residues. The CDR3 bases are TGTGCCAGCAGCCAAGGTCTAATTAAACAGGCAAAGTATGGCTACACCTTC. It translates to CASSQGLIKQAKYGYTF.

The CDR3 loop is CASRPPGQNQLWVPYEQYF. The CDR3 DNA reads TGTGCAAGTCGCCCGCCAGGACAGAACCAGCTGTGGGTCCCCTACGAGCAGTACTTC. The J gene is TRBJ2-7, the V gene TRBV12-2; the D segment call TRBD1 is taken from the table without a DNA check. TRBV12-2 constitutes a pseudogene. The CDR3 covers 19 residues.

The chain joins TRBV27 to TRBJ1-6, with 7 bases that match TRBD1. V lost 7 bases and J lost 7; bases outside the gene matches: 7. The CDR3 length is 14 residues. The germline V gene has CDR1 MNHEY and CDR2 SMNVEV (reference sequence). CDR3 sequence (DNA): TGTGCCAGCACCAAGGGGGCAGGGAATTCACCCCTCCACTTT. It encodes CASTKGAGNSPLHF.

This rearrangement joins TRBV6-1 to TRBJ2-7; D call uncertain. Germline V gene data show CDR1 as MNHNS and CDR2 as SASEGT. The V gene lost 7 bases and the J gene lost 3 bases, with 13 bases spanning the gap. The CDR3 is 13 residues long. The CDR3 protein is CASTPERDYEQYF. CDR3 sequence (DNA): TGTGCCAGCACCCCGGAGAGAGACTACGAGCAGTACTTC.

This chain links TRBV28 with TRBJ1-5; D might be TRBD1 (5 bases). V was shortened by 8 bases and J by 4 bases, with 18 bases between the two germline ends. CDR1 and CDR2 from the germline V gene are MDHEN and SYDVKM. There are 15 residues in the CDR3. CDR3 protein: CASANRASGNQPQHF. CDR3 coding DNA: TGTGCCAGCGCCAACCGGGCCTCAGGGAATCAGCCCCAGCATTTT.

This chain joins TRBV19 and TRBJ2-1; 7 bases line up with TRBD2. Looked up from germline, CDR1 is LNHDA and CDR2 is SQIVND (reference sequence). The CDR3 is 13 residues long. J lost 4 bases, V lost 5 bases, and 2 bases had no gene match. CDR3 in amino acids: CASSAGVYNEQFF. The CDR3 DNA reads TGTGCCAGTAGTGCGGGAGTTTACAATGAGCAGTTCTTC. Using reference TRBV19 and TRBJ2-1 for the parts outside the CDR3, the full variable domain is DGGITQSPKYLFRKEGQNVTLSCEQNLNHDAMYWYRQDPGQGLRLIYYSQIVNDFQKGDIAEGYSVSREKKESFPLTVTSAQKNPTAFYLCASSAGVYNEQFFGPGTRLTVL.

The V call is TRBV5-6, the J call TRBJ2-1; 15 bases line up with TRBD2. The length of the CDR3 is 16 residues. V lost 4 bases, J lost 4 bases, and 3 bases stayed unmatched. CDR1 is SGHDT, CDR2 YYEEEE, per germline. The CDR3 reads CASSGTSGRYYNEQFF. CDR3 DNA: TGTGCCAGCAGCGGGACTAGCGGGAGGTATTACAATGAGCAGTTCTTC.

DNA of the CDR3: TGTGCCACACGGACAGATTATAGCAATCAGCCCCAGCATTTT. Translated, it gives CATRTDYSNQPQHF. The rearrangement uses TRBV10-3 and TRBJ1-5, with D possibly being TRBD1 (6 bases). The CDR3 totals 14 residues. V lost 10 bases, J lost 0 bases, and 13 bases lay in between. CDR1 and CDR2 (germline): ENHRY, SYGVKD.